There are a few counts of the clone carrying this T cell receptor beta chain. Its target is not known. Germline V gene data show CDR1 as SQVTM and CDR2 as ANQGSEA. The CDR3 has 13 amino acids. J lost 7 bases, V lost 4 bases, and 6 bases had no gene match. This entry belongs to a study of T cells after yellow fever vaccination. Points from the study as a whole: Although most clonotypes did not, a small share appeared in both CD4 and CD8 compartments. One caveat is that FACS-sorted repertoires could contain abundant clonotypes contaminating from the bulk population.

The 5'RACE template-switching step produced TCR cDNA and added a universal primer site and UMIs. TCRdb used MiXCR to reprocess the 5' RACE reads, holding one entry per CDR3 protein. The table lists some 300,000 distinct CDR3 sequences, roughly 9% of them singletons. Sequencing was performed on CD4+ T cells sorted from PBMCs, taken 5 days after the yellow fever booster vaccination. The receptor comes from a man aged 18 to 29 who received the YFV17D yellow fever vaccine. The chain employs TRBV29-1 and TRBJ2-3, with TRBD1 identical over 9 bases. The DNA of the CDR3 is TGCAGCGTTGCGGACAGGGGATCCAATACGCAGTATTTT. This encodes CSVADRGSNTQYF.